Listed below are T cell receptor beta chains from one sample, sequenced in a study of long-term antiretroviral therapy in people with HIV. The repertoire was sequenced with immunoSEQ multiplex PCR; TCRdb's copy has only in-frame clones and lacks some. The repertoire holds 30,000 or so clones, with 88% as singletons. The material was unsorted PBMCs, obtained 0.5 years after starting antiretroviral therapy. The receptors here all came from a woman younger than 30 with HIV. Each CDR3 is given with its conserved first and last residue. D genes are given only for firm matches. Clone size is given for some rows only: seen once, a few or many times, or a class if the clone is expanded.

>TRBV5-8|TRBJ1-5|TRBD1|17|NA
TGTGCCAGCAGCATGAGACTACAGGGGAGGGAGGGTCAGCCCCAGCATTTT
CASSMRLQGREGQPQHF
>TRBV7-9|TRBJ2-1|TRBD2|19|NA
TGTGCCATCCCCGAGGAAACTAGCGGGAGATTTAGGACCTACAATGAGCAGTTCTTC
CAIPEETSGRFRTYNEQFF
>TRBV5-4|TRBJ2-1|NA|14|NA
TGTGCCAGCTATGCAGAAACCGAGTACAATGAGCAGTTCTTC
CASYAETEYNEQFF
>TRBV29-1|TRBJ2-7|NA|12|NA
TGCAGCGTTGAACTTCGGGACTACGAGCAGTACTTC
CSVELRDYEQYF
>TRBV28|TRBJ2-6|NA|16|NA
TGTGCCAGCAGACTATTACGGGGCTCTGGGGCCAACGTCCTGACTTTC
CASRLLRGSGANVLTF
>TRBV6-6|TRBJ2-7|TRBD2|16|NA
TGTGCCAGCACCTCCCGACTAGCGGGAGGGCCCTACGAGCAGTACTTC
CASTSRLAGGPYEQYF
>TRBV4-3|TRBJ2-7|TRBD1|17|NA
TGCGCCAGCAGCCAAGAGGTGGCGGGACAGGGAGGATACGAGCAGTACTTC
CASSQEVAGQGGYEQYF
>TRBV19|TRBJ1-3|NA|15|NA
TGTGCCAGCAAAAACAGGGCGCACTCTGGAAACACCATATATTTT
CASKNRAHSGNTIYF
>TRBV27|TRBJ2-7|NA|15|NA
TGTGCCACCGCCCCGGTGGTGGTTTGGCCCTACGAGCAGTACTTC
CATAPVVVWPYEQYF
>TRBV11-3|TRBJ2-5|NA|18|NA
TGTGCCAGCAGCTTAGTTATATTTGGGACACCCCGGTGGGAGACCCAGTACTTC
CASSLVIFGTPRWETQYF
>TRBV14|TRBJ1-2|NA|14|NA
TGTGCCAGCAGCCAAGGGGGGGCTGGGGAAGGCTACACCTTC
CASSQGGAGEGYTF
>TRBV7-2|TRBJ1-5|NA|15|NA
TGTGCCAGCAGCTTAGGGTGGGGTGGGTCCCAGCCCCAGCATTTT
CASSLGWGGSQPQHF
>TRBV5-1|TRBJ2-3|TRBD2|19|NA
TGCGCCAGCAGCTTAGAACTAGCGGGAGGATCAAGAGAATTAGATACGCAGTATTTT
CASSLELAGGSRELDTQYF
>TRBV2|TRBJ2-3|NA|13|NA
TGTGCCAGCAGTTCAGGCATCACAGATACGCAGTATTTT
CASSSGITDTQYF
>TRBV19|TRBJ2-7|NA|13|NA
TGTGCCAGTAGTCCGGGACTTGGGTACGAGCAGTACTTC
CASSPGLGYEQYF
>TRBV2|TRBJ2-7|TRBD1|12|once
TGTGCCAGCGTTTCGACAGGGAACGAGCAGTACTTC
CASVSTGNEQYF
>TRBV10-3|TRBJ2-7|TRBD2|15|NA
TGTGCCAGCAGTTACGGATCGGGAGGGCCGGATGAGCAGTACTTC
CASSYGSGGPDEQYF
>TRBV4-3|TRBJ2-3|TRBD2|18|NA
TGCGCCAGCAGCCACGGGACTAGCGGGAGGGCCTTCAGGAATACGCAGTATTTT
CASSHGTSGRAFRNTQYF
>TRBV27|TRBJ1-4|NA|17|NA
TGTGCCAGCAGTTTATCACAGAATTTTGCAACTAATGAAAAACTGTTTTTT
CASSLSQNFATNEKLFF
>TRBV19|TRBJ2-1|TRBD2|14|NA
TGTGCCAGTAGTACCGGGCGGGAGGGGAATGAGCAGTTCTTC
CASSTGREGNEQFF
>TRBV7-8|TRBJ2-7|NA|16|NA
TGTGCCAGCAGCTCGTTAGGGGCGCGGGGCGGCACACAGCAGTACTTC
CASSSLGARGGTQQYF
>TRBV18|TRBJ1-2|TRBD1|13|NA
TGTGCCAGCTCACCCTCAGGGGGCGATGGCTACACCTTC
CASSPSGGDGYTF
>TRBV11-2|TRBJ1-1|TRBD1|14|NA
TGTGCCAGCGGCCCCGCAGGGGGGAACACTGAAGCTTTCTTT
CASGPAGGNTEAFF
>TRBV6-5|TRBJ1-5|TRBD1|16|few
TGTGCCAGCAGTTACCTCGGGACAGGGCCCCATCAGCCCCAGCATTTT
CASSYLGTGPHQPQHF
>TRBV5-4|TRBJ1-2|NA|17|NA
TGTGCCAGCAGCTTATCAGCCGGACAAACTCGCGGCTATGGCTACACCTTC
CASSLSAGQTRGYGYTF
>TRBV27|TRBJ1-1|TRBD1|18|NA
TGTGCCAGCAGTTTTTCACGGGACAGGGGATATGGAATCACTGAAGCTTTCTTT
CASSFSRDRGYGITEAFF
>TRBV25-1|TRBJ2-4|TRBD1|14|NA
TGTGCCAGCAGTGCGACAGGGGTGAAGAACATTCAGTACTTC
CASSATGVKNIQYF
>TRBV6-4|TRBJ1-1|NA|14|NA
TGTGCCAGCAGGGACAGTTCGGAAAACACTGAAGCTTTCTTT
CASRDSSENTEAFF
>TRBV7-9|TRBJ1-1|NA|14|NA
TGTGCCAGCAGCTTAGGGGCGGGGACCATTGAAGCTTTCTTT
CASSLGAGTIEAFF
>TRBV11-2|TRBJ2-5|NA|11|once
TGTGCCAGCAGCGGGGGGGAGACCCAGTACTTC
CASSGGETQYF